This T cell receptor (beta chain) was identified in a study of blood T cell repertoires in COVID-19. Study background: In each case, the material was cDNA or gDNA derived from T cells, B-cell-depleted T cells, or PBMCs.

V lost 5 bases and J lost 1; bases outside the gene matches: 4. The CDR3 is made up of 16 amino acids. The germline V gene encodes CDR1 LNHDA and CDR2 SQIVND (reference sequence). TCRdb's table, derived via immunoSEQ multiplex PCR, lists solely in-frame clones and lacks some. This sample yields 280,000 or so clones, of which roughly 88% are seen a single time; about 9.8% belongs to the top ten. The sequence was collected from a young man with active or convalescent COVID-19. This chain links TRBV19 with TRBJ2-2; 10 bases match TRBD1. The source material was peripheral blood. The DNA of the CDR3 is TGTGCCAGTAGTCGCGGGACAGGGGTGAACACCGGGGAGCTGTTTTTT. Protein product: CASSRGTGVNTGELFF.